Shown below are 26 T cell receptor beta chains from a single sample sequenced in a study of T cells in Graves' hyperthyroidism and ophthalmopathy. RNA transcripts provided the source from which TCR beta CDR3 regions were amplified. A set of HTBI primers served as the primers for a first-round RT-PCR of the TCR CDR3. TCRdb passed the multiplex PCR reads through MiXCR, listing each CDR3 protein once. The repertoire has roughly 640,000 distinct CDR3 sequences, more than 15% of them found once; the top ten carry roughly 3.5%. The sequencing sample was made of blood. The receptors shown here come from a woman between 40 and 55 years old with Graves' ophthalmopathy.

This clonotype was detected ten times or more. This chain links TRBV20-1 with TRBJ2-7; tentatively, D is TRBD2 (5 bases). Trimming removed 0 bases at V and 3 bases at J, with 12 bases between. Germline CDR1 reads DFQATT; CDR2 reads SNEGSKA (reference sequence). The CDR3 consists of 14 residues. DNA of the CDR3: TGCAGTGCTAGAGACGGGGTGGACGACTACGAGCAGTACTTC. Translating gives CSARDGVDDYEQYF.

In this sample, this clonotype turned up many times. This sequence joins TRBV5-1 and TRBJ2-4, with D maybe TRBD1 (6 bases). V lost 4 bases, J lost 9 bases, and 20 bases lay in between. The CDR3 consists of 15 residues. CDR1 is SGHRS and CDR2 is YFSETQ in the germline V gene. The CDR3 spells CASSQTGTPFPIQYF. The DNA for the CDR3 is TGCGCCAGCAGCCAGACCGGGACACCTTTCCCCATTCAGTACTTC.

At least ten counts were recorded for this clonotype. The V and J genes are TRBV5-6 and TRBJ2-7; 7 positions agree with TRBD2. The V segment lost 1 base and the J segment 0 bases; nucleotides outside the gene matches: 4. Germline loops: CDR1 SGHDT, CDR2 YYEEEE. The CDR3 contains 15 residues. CDR3 bases: TGTGCCAGCAGCTTGTCGCCTAGCGGCTCCTACGAGCAGTACTTC. Its translation is CASSLSPSGSYEQYF.

This clonotype was seen ten or more times. The chain is built from TRBV3-1 and TRBJ2-1, with no clear D. Trimming cost V 4 bases and J 4 bases, with 5 bases left between them. Germline V CDR1 and CDR2: LGHDT, YNNKEL (reference sequence). The CDR3 sequence is 12 residues long. CDR3 nucleotide sequence: TGTGCCAGCAGCCGACGATACAATGAGCAGTTCTTC. Protein product: CASSRRYNEQFF.

This clonotype was recorded many times. The V and J genes are TRBV2 and TRBJ1-6; D gene ambiguous. The CDR3 consists of 13 residues. V was trimmed by 4 bases and J by 10 bases, leaving 11 bases between them. Per germline, CDR1 SNHLY and CDR2 FYNNEI. The CDR3 bases are TGTGCCAGCAGTGCGACCCCCAGGTCACCCCTCCACTTT. As protein: CASSATPRSPLHF.

The chain uses TRBV6-1 and TRBJ1-3, with D hard to call. CDR3 size: 14 residues. V lost 4 bases to trimming and J lost 0 bases, with 7 bases between them. The V gene's germline CDR1 is MNHNS and CDR2 SASEGT. CDR3 DNA sequence: TGTGCCAGCAGTGTACAACCCTCTGGAAACACCATATATTTT. Protein product: CASSVQPSGNTIYF.

The genes are TRBV29-1 and TRBJ2-5, with D unresolved. The V gene's germline CDR1 is SQVTM and CDR2 ANQGSEA. V dropped 4 bases and J dropped 5 bases, with 11 bases sitting between them. CDR3 size: 12 residues. The CDR3 loop reads CSVGGRSETQYF. CDR3 coding DNA: TGCAGCGTTGGCGGTAGGTCGGAGACCCAGTACTTC.

This clonotype was counted ten times or more. V gene TRBV2 combines with J gene TRBJ1-6; D possibly corresponds to TRBD1 (5 bases). The CDR3 spans 15 residues. CDR1 SNHLY and CDR2 FYNNEI come from the germline V gene. Between the trimmed V and J ends, which lost 2 bases and 10 bases, there was a span of 15 bases. The CDR3 region is CASSELGRVGSPLHF. The CDR3 bases are TGTGCCAGCAGTGAACTTGGCAGGGTAGGGTCACCCCTCCACTTT.

The sample holds many counts of this clonotype. The genes are TRBV6-2 or TRBV6-3 and TRBJ1-5; possibly TRBD1 for D (6 bases). The CDR3 covers 14 residues. Per the germline V gene, CDR1 is MNHEY and CDR2 is SVGEGT. Trimming shortened V by 6 bases and J by 3 bases, and 12 bases separated the two germline ends. CDR3 residues: CASRADSFNQPQHF. CDR3 coding DNA: TGTGCCAGCAGGGCGGACAGCTTCAATCAGCCCCAGCATTTT.

This clonotype was seen repeatedly, ten times or more. The rearrangement uses TRBV6-2 or TRBV6-3 and TRBJ1-6, with unresolved D. Trimming stripped 2 bases from V and 5 bases from J, with 4 bases between. Germline V gives CDR1 MNHEY, CDR2 SVGEGT. This CDR3 spans 13 amino acids. The DNA for the CDR3 is TGTGCCAGCAGTTACAGGGATAATTCACCCCTCCACTTT. This encodes CASSYRDNSPLHF.

This clonotype has ten or more counts. The CDR3 loop reads CASSPRGQQETQYF. The DNA of the CDR3 is TGTGCCAGCTCACCTCGTGGACAGCAAGAGACCCAGTACTTC. This chain connects TRBV18 to TRBJ2-5, with TRBD1 as a possible D gene (6 bases). The V gene's germline CDR1 is KGHSH and CDR2 LQKENI. With 3 bases removed from V and 2 bases from J, the gap between germline ends came to 10 bases. CDR3 length equals 14 residues.

This clonotype was seen repeatedly, ten times or more. The genes are TRBV10-3 and TRBJ2-3, with D maybe TRBD2 (6 bases). Per germline, CDR1 ENHRY and CDR2 SYGVKD. The CDR3 contains 17 residues. Trimming cost V 0 bases and J 1 base, with 14 bases left between them. Here the CDR3 DNA reads TGTGCCATCAGTGAGTCTAAGTCTAGCGCGGGCACAGATACGCAGTATTTT. This translates into CAISESKSSAGTDTQYF.

This chain joins TRBV6-5 and TRBJ2-7; no firm D call. CDR1 and CDR2 from the germline V gene are MNHEY and SVGAGI. The CDR3 runs to 16 residues. V was clipped by 0 bases and J by 2 bases, with 14 bases between them. The CDR3 DNA reads TGTGCCAGCAGTTACTCGCAACAGACCTCGCCCTACGAGCAGTACTTC. Translated: CASSYSQQTSPYEQYF.

This clonotype was detected ten times or more. The CDR3 is CASSESRGGNEQFF. CDR3 DNA sequence: TGTGCCAGCAGTGAATCACGGGGGGGCAATGAGCAGTTCTTC. V is TRBV6-1 and J is TRBJ2-1; 8 bases line up with TRBD2. Trimming removed 2 bases from V and 6 bases from J; junction bases left unmatched: 3. Germline CDR1 MNHNS, CDR2 SASEGT. This CDR3 is 14 amino acids long.

The chain carries TRBV7-9 and TRBJ2-7; D not resolved. CDR1 is SEHNR and CDR2 is FQNEAQ in the germline V gene (reference sequence). The CDR3 runs 8 residues. The CDR3 nucleotides are TGTGTCAACTACGAGCAGTACTTC. As protein: CVNYEQYF.

Worth noting for this clonotype: Possible read error: a much larger clone is one base away. The CDR3 carries no conserved terminal phenylalanine or tryptophan, so it likely arises from a read error. The chain uses TRBV2 and TRBJ1-6; D is unresolved. With 2 bases removed from V and 10 bases from J, the gap between germline ends came to 15 bases. CDR1 SNHLY and CDR2 FYNNEI come from the germline V gene. The CDR3 sequence is 15 residues long. The CDR3 loop is CASSEFPGHGSPLHC. DNA for the CDR3: TGTGCCAGCAGTGAATTCCCGGGCCACGGGTCACCCCTCCACTGT.

This clonotype was picked up a small number of times. The chain joins TRBV2 to TRBJ2-3, with D unresolved. Between the trimmed V and J ends, which lost 6 bases and 3 bases, there was a span of 10 bases. Germline loops: CDR1 SNHLY, CDR2 FYNNEI. This CDR3 is built from 13 residues. For the CDR3, the DNA is TGTGCCAGCAGGAGCCGAAATACAGATACGCAGTATTTT. Its protein is CASRSRNTDTQYF.

This clonotype was counted many times. V gene TRBV5-1 combines with J gene TRBJ1-1; 8 bases are shared with TRBD1. The CDR3 runs 14 residues. Germline-derived CDR1 and CDR2 are SGHRS and YFSETQ. With 4 bases clipped from V and 3 bases from J, the junction kept 5 bases outside the gene matches. The CDR3 here is CASSAGQGYTEAFF. CDR3 nucleotides: TGCGCCAGCAGCGCCGGACAGGGATACACTGAAGCTTTCTTT.

Ten or more counts support this clonotype. The chain recombines TRBV27 with TRBJ2-1; D is perhaps TRBD2 (6 bases). Germline V lookup: CDR1 MNHEY, CDR2 SMNVEV (reference sequence). V was cut by 4 bases and J by 5 bases, with 15 bases left in between. The CDR3 covers 15 residues. Here the CDR3 reads CASSYPGGFNNEQFF. DNA for the CDR3: TGTGCCAGCAGTTACCCCGGGGGTTTCAACAATGAGCAGTTCTTC.

Of note for this clonotype: This may be a read error: a much more frequent sequence differs by one nucleotide. The chain has TRBV27 and TRBJ2-3, with TRBD2 matching 11 bases. V was clipped by 4 bases and J by 2 bases; unmatched bases: 5. CDR1 is MNHEY and CDR2 is SMNVEV in the germline V gene (reference sequence). The CDR3 is 16 residues long. The chain's CDR3 is CASSYRLAGITDTQYF. Here the CDR3 DNA reads TGTGCCAGCAGTTACCGACTAGCGGGGATCACAGATACGCAGTATTTT.

This chain uses TRBV20-1 with TRBJ2-2; either TRBD1 or TRBD2 may supply D (5 bases each). V was cut by 3 bases and J by 0 bases, with 11 bases left in between. There are 15 residues in the CDR3. Germline CDR1 reads DFQATT; CDR2 reads SNEGSKA (reference sequence). DNA for the CDR3: TGCAGTGCTAGGAGAAGGGGACCGAACACCGGGGAGCTGTTTTTT. Protein: CSARRRGPNTGELFF.

The genes are TRBV19 and TRBJ2-7; a weak D match, TRBD1 (5 bases). The CDR3 contains 16 residues. Trimming took off 4 bases at V and 7 bases at J, with 23 bases between the two ends. The germline gives CDR1 LNHDA, CDR2 SQIVND (reference sequence). This chain's CDR3 is CASSTHRGPRVGEQYF. The CDR3 nucleotides are TGTGCCAGTAGTACACACAGAGGTCCCAGGGTGGGAGAGCAGTACTTC. Using reference TRBV19 and TRBJ2-7 for the parts outside the CDR3, the full variable domain is DGGITQSPKYLFRKEGQNVTLSCEQNLNHDAMYWYRQDPGQGLRLIYYSQIVNDFQKGDIAEGYSVSREKKESFPLTVTSAQKNPTAFYLCASSTHRGPRVGEQYFGPGTRLTVT.

This clonotype has a handful of counts. This rearrangement joins TRBV5-1 to TRBJ2-3, with unresolved D. The CDR3 sequence is 11 residues long. Per the germline V gene, CDR1 is SGHRS and CDR2 is YFSETQ. The germline V and J ends were trimmed by 3 bases and 11 bases, with 10 bases remaining between them. CDR3 DNA: TGCGCCAGCAGCTACTTTGGAGAGCAGTATTTT. This gives the protein CASSYFGEQYF. Supplemented by reference TRBV5-1 and TRBJ2-3, the full variable domain reads KAGVTQTPRYLIKTRGQQVTLSCSPISGHRSVSWYQQTPGQGLQFLFEYFSETQRNKGNFPGRFSGRQFSNSRSEMNVSTLELGDSALYLCASSYFGEQYFGPGTRLTVL.

This clonotype was observed at least ten times. This rearrangement joins TRBV7-2 to TRBJ2-3, with 9 nucleotides matching TRBD2. The J segment lost 5 bases and the V segment lost 2 bases, leaving 5 bases of the junction unmatched. This CDR3 contains 15 residues. Germline loops: CDR1 SGHTA, CDR2 FQGNSA. The CDR3 region is CASSLSSGVGDTQYF. The CDR3 DNA sequence: TGTGCCAGCAGCTTATCTAGCGGGGTGGGAGATACGCAGTATTTT.

This clonotype has at least ten counts. This chain joins TRBV20-1 and TRBJ2-7, with D possibly being TRBD2 (5 bases). CDR3 length: 13 residues. V was cut by 6 bases and J by 2 bases, with 14 bases left in between. Germline CDR1 reads DFQATT; CDR2 reads SNEGSKA (reference sequence). CDR3 coding DNA: TGCAGTGCCCAGGTCGGGGAACCCTACGAGCAGTACTTC. It specifies CSAQVGEPYEQYF.

The CDR3 DNA sequence: TGTGCCTGGAGTCCCTCAGGAAGGGCTAGCTTCCACGAGCAGTACTTC. Translating it yields CAWSPSGRASFHEQYF. The chain carries TRBV30 and TRBJ2-7; weak D call: TRBD2 (5 bases). The V gene's germline CDR1 is GTSNPN and CDR2 SVGIG (reference sequence). Between the trimmed V and J ends, which lost 2 bases and 5 bases, there was a span of 22 bases. The CDR3 is made up of 16 amino acids.